The text below deals with one T cell receptor beta chain. Clones were read by immunoSEQ multiplex PCR, and TCRdb kept only the in-frame ones, dropping some. The repertoire includes 150,000 to 200,000 clones, roughly four fifths of them detected once, and roughly 1.9% sits in the top ten. This sample is drawn from a study of blood T cell repertoires in COVID-19. The overall study: Italy, Spain and the United States were the sources of the convalescent and acute COVID-19 samples. Sample material is recorded as cDNA or gDNA derived from T cells, B-cell-depleted T cells, or PBMCs.

The sequenced material came from peripheral blood. The sequence was collected from a woman of 80 years or more with acute or convalescent COVID-19.

The CDR3 is CASSRRTEGSPLHF. The CDR3 DNA is TGTGCCAGCAGCCGACGGACGGAGGGTTCACCCCTCCACTTT. The genes are TRBV3-1 (or the pseudogene TRBV3-2) and TRBJ1-6; the D is unclear. The germline V gene encodes CDR1 LGHDT and CDR2 YNNKEL (reference sequence). Trimming pared 4 bases from V and 9 bases from J, leaving 13 bases between. CDR3 size: 14 residues.